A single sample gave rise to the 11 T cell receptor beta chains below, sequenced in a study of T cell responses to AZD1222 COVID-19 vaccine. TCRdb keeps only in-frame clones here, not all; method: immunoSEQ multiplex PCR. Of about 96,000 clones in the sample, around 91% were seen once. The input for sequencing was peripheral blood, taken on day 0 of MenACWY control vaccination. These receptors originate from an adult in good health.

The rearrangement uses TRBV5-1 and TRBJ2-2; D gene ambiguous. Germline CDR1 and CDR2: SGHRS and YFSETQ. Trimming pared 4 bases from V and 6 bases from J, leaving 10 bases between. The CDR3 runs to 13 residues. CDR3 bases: TGCGCCAGCAGCGATGACCTGGCCGGGGAGCTGTTTTTT. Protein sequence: CASSDDLAGELFF. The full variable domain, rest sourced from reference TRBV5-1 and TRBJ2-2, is KAGVTQTPRYLIKTRGQQVTLSCSPISGHRSVSWYQQTPGQGLQFLFEYFSETQRNKGNFPGRFSGRQFSNSRSEMNVSTLELGDSALYLCASSDDLAGELFFGEGSRLTVL.

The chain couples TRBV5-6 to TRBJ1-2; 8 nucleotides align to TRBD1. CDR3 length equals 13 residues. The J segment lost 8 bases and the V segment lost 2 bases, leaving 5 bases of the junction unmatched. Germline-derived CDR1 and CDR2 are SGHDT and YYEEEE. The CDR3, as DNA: TGTGCCAGCAGCTTCAGGGGGCGAGGGGGCTACACCTTC. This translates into CASSFRGRGGYTF.

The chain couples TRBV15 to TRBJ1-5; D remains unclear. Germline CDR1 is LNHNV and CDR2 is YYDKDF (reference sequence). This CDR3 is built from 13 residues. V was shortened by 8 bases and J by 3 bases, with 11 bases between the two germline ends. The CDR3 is CATPRGPNQPQHF. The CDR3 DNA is TGTGCCACCCCCCGAGGGCCCAATCAGCCCCAGCATTTT.

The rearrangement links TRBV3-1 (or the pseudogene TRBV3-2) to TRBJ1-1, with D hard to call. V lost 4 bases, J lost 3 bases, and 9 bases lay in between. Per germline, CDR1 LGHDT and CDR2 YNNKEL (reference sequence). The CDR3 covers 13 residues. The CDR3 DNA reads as TGTGCCAGCAGCCCAGGCAGCTACACTGAAGCTTTCTTT. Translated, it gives CASSPGSYTEAFF.

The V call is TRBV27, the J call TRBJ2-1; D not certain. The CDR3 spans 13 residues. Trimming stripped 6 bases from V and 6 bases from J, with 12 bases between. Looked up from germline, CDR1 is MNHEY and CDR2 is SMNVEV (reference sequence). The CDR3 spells CASRTLPGNEQFF. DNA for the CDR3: TGTGCCAGCAGAACCCTCCCGGGCAATGAGCAGTTCTTC.

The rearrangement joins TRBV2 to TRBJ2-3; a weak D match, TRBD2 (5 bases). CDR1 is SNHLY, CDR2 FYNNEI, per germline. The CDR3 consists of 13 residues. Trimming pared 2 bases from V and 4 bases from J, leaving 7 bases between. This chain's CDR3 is CASSERGPDTQYF. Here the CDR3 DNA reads TGTGCCAGCAGTGAAAGAGGGCCAGATACGCAGTATTTT. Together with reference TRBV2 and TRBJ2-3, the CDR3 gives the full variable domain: EPEVTQTPSHQVTQMGQEVILRCVPISNHLYFYWYRQILGQKVEFLVSFYNNEISEKSEIFDDQFSVERPDGSNFTLKIRSTKLEDSAMYFCASSERGPDTQYFGPGTRLTVL.

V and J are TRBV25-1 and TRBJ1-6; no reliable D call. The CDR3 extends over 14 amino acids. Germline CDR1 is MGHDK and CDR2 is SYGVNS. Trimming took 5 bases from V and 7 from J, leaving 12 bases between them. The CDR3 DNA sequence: TGTGCCAGCAGTCAAGGGATGCTAAATTCACCCCTCCACTTT. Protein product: CASSQGMLNSPLHF.

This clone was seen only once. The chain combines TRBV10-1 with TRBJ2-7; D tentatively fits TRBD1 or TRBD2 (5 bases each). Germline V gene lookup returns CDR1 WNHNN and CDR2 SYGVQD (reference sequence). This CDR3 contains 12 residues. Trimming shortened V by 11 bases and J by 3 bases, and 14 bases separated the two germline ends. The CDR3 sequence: CAAGTAFYEQYF. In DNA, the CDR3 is TGCGCCGCCGGGACCGCCTTCTACGAGCAGTACTTC.

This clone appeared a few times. In nucleotides, the CDR3 is TGTGCCAGTAGTACAAGGACAGGGCGAGCTAACTATGGCTACACCTTC. It specifies CASSTRTGRANYGYTF. The chain links TRBV19 to TRBJ1-2; TRBD1 matches 8 bases. This CDR3 contains 16 residues. Trimming removed 4 bases from V and 0 bases from J; junction bases left unmatched: 7. CDR1 and CDR2 (germline): LNHDA, SQIVND (reference sequence).

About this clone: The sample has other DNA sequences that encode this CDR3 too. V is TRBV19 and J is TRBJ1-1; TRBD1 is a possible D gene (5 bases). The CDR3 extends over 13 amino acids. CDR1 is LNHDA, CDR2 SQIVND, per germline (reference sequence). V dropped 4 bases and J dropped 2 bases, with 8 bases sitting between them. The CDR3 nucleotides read TGTGCCAGTAGTACCCAGGGTAACACTGAAGCTTTCTTT. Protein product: CASSTQGNTEAFF.

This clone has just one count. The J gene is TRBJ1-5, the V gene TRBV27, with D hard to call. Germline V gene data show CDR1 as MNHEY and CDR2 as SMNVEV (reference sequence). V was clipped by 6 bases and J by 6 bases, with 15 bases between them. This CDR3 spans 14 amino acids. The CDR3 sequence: CASSSWLSGQPQHF. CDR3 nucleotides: TGTGCCAGCAGCTCCTGGCTATCGGGTCAGCCCCAGCATTTT.